The clone carrying this TCR beta chain appeared many times. No antigen is known for it. TCRdb passed the RACE reads through MiXCR, listing each CDR3 protein once. Counted here are 95,000 to 130,000 distinct CDR3 sequences, around an eighth occurring once; the ten biggest clones make up 1.2% to 1.5%. These data come from a study of human T cells and chemical hapten exposure. Study-wide results and limits: Expanded TCR sets contained significantly more large CDR3 similarity clusters than controls. Patch test score rose with PT1 expanded TCR count, significant at thresholds 8, 16 and 32, not 4.

Time point meaning: patch test 1, 2 weeks after DPC sensitization. Treatment denoted: therapeutic diphenylcyclopropenone sensitization with weekly scalp DPC. The CDR3 extends over 13 amino acids. CDR1 and CDR2 from the germline V gene are MNHNS and SASEGT. Trimming stripped 8 bases from V and 10 bases from J, with 20 bases between. The sequence was collected from a woman aged 45-65 years with alopecia areata. Some clones in this sample may be carry-over from other donors' samples. This specimen consisted of whole blood, obtained in connection with sensitization to the hapten diphenylcyclopropenone (DPC). The chain carries TRBV6-1 and TRBJ1-1, with D possibly TRBD1 on 5 matching bases. Written as DNA, the CDR3 is TGTGCCAGCCTTTGGGGCGACCGTCAGGCAGCTTTCTTT. Its translation: CASLWGDRQAAFF.